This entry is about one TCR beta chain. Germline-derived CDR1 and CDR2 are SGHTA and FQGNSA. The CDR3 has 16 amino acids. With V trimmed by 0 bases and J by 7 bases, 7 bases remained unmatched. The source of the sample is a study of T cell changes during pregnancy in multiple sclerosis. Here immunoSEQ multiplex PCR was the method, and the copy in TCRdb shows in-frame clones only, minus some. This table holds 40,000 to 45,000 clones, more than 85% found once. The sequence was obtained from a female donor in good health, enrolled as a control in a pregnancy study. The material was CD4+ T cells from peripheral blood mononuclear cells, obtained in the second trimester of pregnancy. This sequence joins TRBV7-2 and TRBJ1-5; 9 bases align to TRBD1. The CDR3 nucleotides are TGTGCCAGCAGCTTAGCGGAGACAGGGGGAGGCCAGCCCCAGCATTTT. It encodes CASSLAETGGGQPQHF.